Listed below are T cell receptor beta chains from one sample, sequenced in a study of shared clonotypes between healthy human individuals. Generated by immunoSEQ multiplex PCR, the TCRdb table keeps only in-frame clones and is missing some. The sample carries 1.5 million to 1.9 million clones, around 98% recorded once. Sequenced input: naive CD4+ T cells sorted from blood. These receptors originate from a man aged 25 to 40 in good health. Both conserved end residues are part of each CDR3. The D gene is left open where the match is weak. Expanded clones are given a class, and other clones once, few, many or no size at all.

abundance: -; d_gene: TRBD2; v_gene: TRBV28; j_gene: TRBJ2-1; CDR3aa: CASSPLAGGLSYNEQFF; CDR3nt: TGTGCCAGCTCTCCTTTAGCGGGAGGTCTCTCCTACAATGAGCAGTTCTTC
abundance: -; d_gene: -; v_gene: TRBV30; j_gene: TRBJ1-5; CDR3aa: CAWGAGSAQHF; CDR3nt: TGTGCCTGGGGGGCGGGATCAGCCCAGCATTTT
abundance: -; d_gene: -; v_gene: TRBV4-3; j_gene: TRBJ2-1; CDR3aa: CASSSQGSRWGNEQFF; CDR3nt: TGCGCCAGCAGCTCCCAAGGATCCCGCTGGGGCAATGAGCAGTTCTTC
abundance: -; d_gene: -; v_gene: TRBV11-3; j_gene: TRBJ2-5; CDR3aa: CASSKGAAGSETQYF; CDR3nt: TGTGCCAGCAGTAAGGGGGCTGCGGGGTCGGAGACCCAGTACTTC
abundance: -; d_gene: -; v_gene: TRBV5-4; j_gene: TRBJ2-5; CDR3aa: CASSLMETQYF; CDR3nt: TGTGCCAGCAGCTTAATGGAGACCCAGTACTTC
abundance: -; d_gene: -; v_gene: TRBV29-1; j_gene: TRBJ2-1; CDR3aa: CSEFTPGPNEQFF; CDR3nt: TGCAGCGAATTCACCCCGGGCCCCAATGAGCAGTTCTTC
abundance: -; d_gene: TRBD2; v_gene: TRBV6-4; j_gene: TRBJ2-1; CDR3aa: CASSDSPRLLSGRVNEQFF; CDR3nt: TGTGCCAGCAGTGACTCACCTAGGTTGTTGAGCGGGAGGGTGAATGAGCAGTTCTTC
abundance: -; d_gene: TRBD1; v_gene: TRBV10-2; j_gene: TRBJ1-2; CDR3aa: CASLRTGADYGYTF; CDR3nt: TGCGCCAGCCTAAGAACAGGGGCTGACTATGGCTACACCTTC
abundance: -; d_gene: -; v_gene: TRBV10-3; j_gene: TRBJ2-2; CDR3aa: CAISPLGNTGELFF; CDR3nt: TGTGCCATCAGTCCCCTGGGGAACACCGGGGAGCTGTTTTTT
abundance: -; d_gene: -; v_gene: TRBV18; j_gene: TRBJ1-1; CDR3aa: CASSPPWAGENTEAFF; CDR3nt: TGTGCCAGCTCACCACCCTGGGCGGGGGAGAACACTGAAGCTTTCTTT
abundance: once; d_gene: -; v_gene: TRBV10-3; j_gene: TRBJ1-5; CDR3aa: CAISESEGQPQHF; CDR3nt: TGTGCCATCAGTGAGTCGGAAGGCCAGCCCCAGCATTTT